This entry lists 21 T cell receptor beta chains sequenced from one sample in a study of PD-1 blockade in mismatch repair-deficient tumors. This table comes from immunoSEQ multiplex PCR, and its TCRdb copy is limited to in-frame clones, with some not included. Of just under 80,000 clones listed, approximately 80% are singletons. The sequencing here drew on peripheral blood, taken 44 weeks after starting pembrolizumab. The receptor source for this set is an adult with mismatch repair-deficient cancer.

This clone was picked up a small number of times. The chain joins TRBV15 to TRBJ2-5; the D is unclear. Germline CDR1 LNHNV, CDR2 YYDKDF (reference sequence). Between the trimmed V and J ends, which lost 1 base and 5 bases, there was a span of 8 bases. The CDR3 has 13 residues. For the CDR3, the DNA is TGTGCCACCAGCAGAGGGTTGTATGAGACCCAGTACTTC. Its protein product is CATSRGLYETQYF.

This clone turned up a few times. CDR3 in DNA: TGTGCCAGCAGCCGCCTTCAGATGGGCGCAGTGAACACTGAAGCTTTCTTT. Protein product: CASSRLQMGAVNTEAFF. The chain recombines TRBV11-2 with TRBJ1-1; D gene unclear. The germline V gene has CDR1 SGHAT and CDR2 FQNNGV. The V end was cut by 5 bases, the J end by 0 bases, with 19 bases between. CDR3 size: 17 residues.

The chain uses TRBV7-2 and TRBJ2-1; maybe TRBD2 (5 bases). CDR1 SGHTA and CDR2 FQGNSA come from the germline V gene. Trimming removed 5 bases at V and 2 bases at J, with 10 bases between. CDR3 length: 14 amino acids. The CDR3 bases are TGTGCCAGCAGCCCAGGACTGACCTACAATGAGCAGTTCTTC. Amino acid sequence: CASSPGLTYNEQFF.

The V gene is TRBV5-4, the J gene TRBJ2-2, with TRBD2 matching 10 bases. The V and J ends lost 4 bases and 2 bases, in that order; junction bases with no gene match: 5. There are 16 residues in the CDR3. CDR1 is SGHNT, CDR2 YYREEE, per germline (reference sequence). CDR3 DNA: TGTGCCAGCAGCCAAGCGGGAGGGTCAAACACCGGGGAGCTGTTTTTT. It yields the protein CASSQAGGSNTGELFF.

This clone appeared once. The CDR3 DNA reads TGTGCCAGCAGCTTAGATGGGGCAGCAGCGAGCACTGAAGCTTTCTTT. This codes for CASSLDGAAASTEAFF. The J gene is TRBJ1-1, the V gene TRBV11-2, with a tentative D call TRBD1 (5 bases). V lost 0 bases to trimming and J lost 4 bases, with 15 bases between them. The CDR3 runs 16 residues. From germline, CDR1 is SGHAT and CDR2 FQNNGV.

J is TRBJ2-7 and V is TRBV2; 7 bases are shared with TRBD1. Germline CDR1 reads SNHLY; CDR2 reads FYNNEI. Trimming at V came to 7 bases and at J to 2 bases, leaving 11 bases not matched to a gene. This CDR3 region has 15 residues. CDR3 nucleotide sequence: TGTGCCAGCACAACCGGGACAGTATCGACCTACGAGCAGTACTTC. As protein: CASTTGTVSTYEQYF.

The chain combines TRBV6-5 with TRBJ1-1, with unresolved D. Trimming removed 4 bases from V and 1 base from J, with 4 bases in between. Germline V gives CDR1 MNHEY, CDR2 SVGAGI. The CDR3 sequence is 12 residues long. The chain's CDR3 is CASSFRNTEAFF. CDR3 coding DNA: TGTGCCAGCAGTTTCAGGAACACTGAAGCTTTCTTT.

This sequence joins TRBV30 and TRBJ1-2, with TRBD1 as a possible D gene (5 bases). In germline, CDR1 is GTSNPN, CDR2 SVGIG (reference sequence). V lost 6 bases and J 4 bases, leaving 12 bases between the germline ends. This CDR3 has 12 residues. CDR3 region: CACLGTGYGYTF. CDR3 sequence (DNA): TGTGCCTGCCTTGGGACGGGCTATGGCTACACCTTC.

The chain joins TRBV7-2 to TRBJ1-2; maybe TRBD1 (5 bases). The CDR3 has 14 residues. Trimming left V 5 bases short and J 6 bases short, with 16 bases between. CDR1 is SGHTA, CDR2 FQGNSA, per germline. The CDR3 DNA is TGTGCCAGCAGCGCCATTGGGGGTAGGGATGGCTACACCTTC. Translating it yields CASSAIGGRDGYTF.

This clone was seen once. J is TRBJ2-1 and V is TRBV5-4; D unclear. Trimming left V 0 bases short and J 8 bases short, with 6 bases between. CDR1 and CDR2 (germline): SGHNT, YYREEE (reference sequence). The CDR3 is 12 amino acids. CDR3 sequence reads: CASSLEGYEQFF. The CDR3 DNA follows: TGTGCCAGCAGCTTGGAGGGATATGAGCAGTTCTTC.

J is TRBJ2-4 and V is TRBV7-9; a possible D gene is TRBD2 (6 bases). The CDR3 covers 16 residues. The germline V and J ends were trimmed by 4 bases and 1 base, with 14 bases remaining between them. Germline assignment: CDR1 SEHNR and CDR2 FQNEAQ (reference sequence). The CDR3 nucleotides are TGTGCCAGCAGCTCCCGACCGGGGGATGCCAAAAACATTCAGTACTTC. Amino acid sequence: CASSSRPGDAKNIQYF. Looking up the rest from reference TRBV7-9 and TRBJ2-4 gives the full variable domain: DTGVSQNPRHKITKRGQNVTFRCDPISEHNRLYWYRQTLGQGPEFLTYFQNEAQLEKSRLLSDRFSAERPKGSFSTLEIQRTEQGDSAMYLCASSSRPGDAKNIQYFGAGTRLSVL.

The chain recombines TRBV7-9 with TRBJ2-7; tentative D call: TRBD1 (5 bases). The CDR3 contains 15 residues. The V end was cut by 5 bases, the J end by 4 bases, with 18 bases between. Looked up from germline, CDR1 is SEHNR and CDR2 is FQNEAQ (reference sequence). The CDR3 sequence is CASSGRWGREYEQYF. The CDR3, as DNA: TGTGCCAGCAGCGGACGCTGGGGCAGGGAATACGAGCAGTACTTC.

This chain connects TRBV12-5 to TRBJ1-5; 7 bases are shared with TRBD1. The CDR3 is made up of 13 amino acids. Germline trimming cut 6 bases from V and 7 bases from J; bases unmatched to any gene: 6. Germline CDR1 and CDR2: LGHNT and FRNRAP. The CDR3 DNA reads as TGTGCTAGTGGACAGGGGATGCGGCAGCCCCAGCATTTT. Translated: CASGQGMRQPQHF.

The rearrangement links TRBV21-1 to TRBJ2-3; the D call in the table, TRBD1, was not verified against the DNA. TRBV21-1 is a listed pseudogene. The CDR3 consists of 17 residues. CDR3 sequence reads: CASSPGTGIKETDTQYF. The CDR3 coding sequence is TGTGCCAGCAGCCCCGGGACAGGGATCAAAGAGACAGATACGCAGTATTTT.

The chain combines TRBV6-5 with TRBJ2-6, with unresolved D. In germline, CDR1 is MNHEY, CDR2 SVGAGI. The V gene lost 7 bases and the J gene lost 0 bases, with 7 bases spanning the gap. This CDR3 is built from 14 residues. In nucleotides, the CDR3 is TGTGCCAGCACCCCCCTCTCTGGGGCCAACGTCCTGACTTTC. Amino acid sequence: CASTPLSGANVLTF.

The chain has TRBV9 and TRBJ2-5; TRBD2 is a possible D gene (6 bases). This CDR3 has 14 amino acids. V was cut by 4 bases and J by 2 bases, with 12 bases left in between. Germline CDR1 SGDLS, CDR2 YYNGEE. The CDR3 region is CASSISGPQETQYF. The CDR3 nucleotides read TGTGCCAGCAGCATTAGCGGTCCACAAGAGACCCAGTACTTC.

This clone was picked up a small number of times. The chain is built from TRBV30 and TRBJ1-1, with a possible D match to TRBD1 (5 bases). The V gene lost 4 bases and the J gene lost 4 bases, with 16 bases spanning the gap. CDR1 is GTSNPN and CDR2 is SVGIG in the germline V gene (reference sequence). The CDR3 has 14 amino acids. In DNA, the CDR3 is TGTGCCTGGATCGGGGCAGTGGGATTCACTGAAGCTTTCTTT. Translation gives CAWIGAVGFTEAFF.

This chain joins TRBV11-1 and TRBJ1-1, with D uncertain. Germline lookup yields CDR1 SGHAT and CDR2 FQDESV (reference sequence). V was clipped by 2 bases and J by 4 bases, with 8 bases between them. This CDR3 is 13 amino acids long. CDR3 DNA: TGTGCCAGCAGCTTATTTCAGCGCACTGAAGCTTTCTTT. Amino acids: CASSLFQRTEAFF.

The V and J genes are TRBV9 and TRBJ2-3, with 10 bases matching TRBD2. This CDR3 is 15 amino acids long. From germline, CDR1 is SGDLS and CDR2 YYNGEE. V shed 5 bases and J 1 base; nucleotides not matched to a gene: 4. The CDR3 here is CASSSSGGRTDTQYF. CDR3 nucleotides: TGTGCCAGCAGTTCTAGCGGGGGACGCACAGATACGCAGTATTTT.

The chain links TRBV7-9 to TRBJ1-1; D gene uncertain. Deletions cut 5 bases from V and 6 bases from J, with 16 bases between. Germline lookup yields CDR1 SEHNR and CDR2 FQNEAQ (reference sequence). The CDR3 consists of 14 residues. The CDR3 is CASSPRFDSPEAFF. The CDR3 DNA follows: TGTGCCAGCAGCCCCCGGTTTGATTCCCCTGAAGCTTTCTTT.

The V call is TRBV6-1, the J call TRBJ1-2; TRBD1 agrees at 10 bases. This CDR3 is 15 amino acids long. Germline V gives CDR1 MNHNS, CDR2 SASEGT. The J segment lost 1 base and the V segment lost 6 bases, leaving 5 bases of the junction unmatched. The CDR3 DNA follows: TGTGCCAGCAGCCTAGACAGGGGGCATAACTATGGCTACACCTTC. Translated, it gives CASSLDRGHNYGYTF.